These 4 T cell receptor beta chains originate from one sample sequenced in a study of blood T cell repertoires in COVID-19. Assay used: immunoSEQ multiplex PCR; TCRdb lists only in-frame clones, some missing. The sample includes approximately 66,000 clones, over 85% of them seen just once. The sample taken for sequencing was peripheral blood. The receptors stem from a man between 60 and 70 years old with acute or convalescent COVID-19.

This rearrangement joins TRBV24-1 to TRBJ2-1, with D possibly TRBD2 on 5 matching bases. V was pared by 4 bases and J by 0 bases, with 12 bases between. There are 16 residues in the CDR3. Per germline, CDR1 KGHDR and CDR2 SFDVKD. CDR3 loop: CATSDPGGGSYNEQFF. In nucleotides, the CDR3 is TGTGCCACCAGTGACCCCGGCGGAGGCTCCTACAATGAGCAGTTCTTC.

The rearrangement uses TRBV18 and TRBJ2-7, with D perhaps matching TRBD1 (5 bases). The CDR3 has 16 amino acids. Germline loops: CDR1 KGHSH, CDR2 LQKENI. With 5 bases removed from V and 2 bases from J, the gap between germline ends came to 19 bases. CDR3 nucleotide sequence: TGTGCCAGCTCAACGACAGTTCCCACTGATCCCTACGAGCAGTACTTC. Its translation: CASSTTVPTDPYEQYF.

This clone was observed a single time. The chain's CDR3 is CASSWEGGSGELFF. The CDR3, as DNA: TGTGCCAGCAGCTGGGAAGGAGGGTCCGGGGAGCTGTTTTTT. The chain employs TRBV7-9 and TRBJ2-2; D might be TRBD2 (6 bases). The CDR3 is made up of 14 amino acids. Germline V gives CDR1 SEHNR, CDR2 FQNEAQ (reference sequence). V was cut by 4 bases and J by 6 bases, with 12 bases left in between.

The chain has TRBV11-2 and TRBJ2-7; a weak D match, TRBD1 (5 bases). The CDR3 length is 13 residues. The germline V and J ends were trimmed by 3 bases and 1 base, with 7 bases remaining between them. The germline CDR1 and CDR2 sequences are SGHAT and FQNNGV. CDR3 in amino acids: CASSFRVSYEQYF. CDR3 nucleotide sequence: TGTGCCAGCAGCTTCAGGGTTTCCTACGAGCAGTACTTC.